The sequence of this T cell receptor beta chain was determined in a study of regulatory T cells in long-lasting Graves disease. The study's findings and limits: The analysis examined peripheral blood only and excluded thyroid tissue.

Specified time point: persistent/refractory GD, antithyroid drugs over 5 years with positive TRAb. Construction of the TCR library relied on RNA isolated from PBMCs. HTBI primers from iRepertoire and Arm-PCR of CDR3 regions yielded the TCR beta libraries. TCRdb ran MiXCR on the multiplex PCR reads and lists one entry per CDR3 protein. Among 400,000 to 500,000 distinct CDR3 sequences listed, roughly a fifth were seen once. This clonotype was observed many times. The antigen is undetermined. The trim removed 9 bases at V and 4 bases at J, leaving 16 bases unmatched. The CDR3 spans 16 residues. From germline, CDR1 is ENHRY and CDR2 SYGVKD.

The sequence came from a female donor with Graves disease. This sequence joins TRBV10-3 and TRBJ2-7; 9 nucleotides align to TRBD2. The sequencing here drew on peripheral blood mononuclear cells (PBMCs), taken when the disease was refractory, from a patient treated with antithyroid drugs. As DNA, the CDR3 is TGTGCCATTCGACCCGCGGGACTAGCATCTCATTACGAGCAGTACTTC. It codes for CAIRPAGLASHYEQYF.